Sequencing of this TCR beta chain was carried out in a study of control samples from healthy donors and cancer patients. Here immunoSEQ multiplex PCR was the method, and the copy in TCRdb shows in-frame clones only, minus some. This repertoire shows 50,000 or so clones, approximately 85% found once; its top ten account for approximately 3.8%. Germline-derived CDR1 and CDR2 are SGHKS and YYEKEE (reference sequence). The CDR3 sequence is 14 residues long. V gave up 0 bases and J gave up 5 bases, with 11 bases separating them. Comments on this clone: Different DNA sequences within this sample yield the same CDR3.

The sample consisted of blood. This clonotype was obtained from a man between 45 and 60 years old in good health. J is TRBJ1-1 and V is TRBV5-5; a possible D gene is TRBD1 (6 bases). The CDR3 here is CASSLEGGGTEAFF. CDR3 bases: TGTGCCAGCAGCTTGGAGGGGGGAGGAACTGAAGCTTTCTTT.